The 26 T cell receptor beta chains below come from one sample, sequenced in a study of T cell repertoires and HLA-DP antigens. TCRdb's table, derived via immunoSEQ multiplex PCR, lists solely in-frame clones and lacks some. Of fewer than 75,000 clones listed, about four fifths are singletons. These receptors' targets are unknown. Sequencing was carried out using CD4+ T cells from PBMCs. The receptors were gathered from a man aged 60 to 75 in good health and CMV-seronegative.

This clone has just one count. V is TRBV5-6 and J is TRBJ2-2, with D unresolved. V lost 1 base, J lost 4 bases, and 11 bases lay in between. CDR1 and CDR2 from the germline V gene are SGHDT and YYEEEE. The CDR3 spans 15 residues. CDR3 residues: CASSLNTYRTGELFF. CDR3 nucleotides: TGTGCCAGCAGCTTGAATACTTATCGCACCGGGGAGCTGTTTTTT.

The sample holds a few counts of this clone. The chain is built from TRBV5-1 and TRBJ2-6; 11 bases line up with TRBD2. From germline, CDR1 is SGHRS and CDR2 YFSETQ. Unmatched junction bases numbered 5, after V lost 4 bases and J lost 2 bases. This CDR3 has 17 residues. The CDR3 sequence: CASSPLLAGAGANVLTF. The DNA of the CDR3 is TGCGCCAGCAGCCCGCTACTAGCGGGAGCTGGGGCCAACGTCCTGACTTTC.

The gene calls are TRBV12-5 and TRBJ1-1, with a possible D match to TRBD1 (6 bases). The CDR3 has 15 amino acids. The germline gives CDR1 LGHNT, CDR2 FRNRAP. V gave up 1 base and J gave up 2 bases, with 11 bases separating them. CDR3 amino acids: CASGLAQGFNTEAFF. CDR3 DNA sequence: TGTGCTAGTGGTTTGGCACAGGGCTTCAACACTGAAGCTTTCTTT.

The sample holds a few counts of this clone. The J gene is TRBJ2-5, the V gene TRBV7-3, with a possible D match to TRBD2 (6 bases). Germline V gene sequence: CDR1 SGHTA, CDR2 FQGTGA. The length of the CDR3 is 13 residues. Trimming took 5 bases from V and 3 from J, leaving 10 bases between them. CDR3 bases: TGTGCCAGCAGCCGGGACTCTGAAGAGACCCAGTACTTC. It specifies CASSRDSEETQYF. The full variable domain, rest sourced from reference TRBV7-3 and TRBJ2-5, is GAGVSQTPSNKVTEKGKYVELRCDPISGHTALYWYRQSLGQGPEFLIYFQGTGAADDSGLPNDRFFAVRPEGSVSTLKIQRTERGDSAVYLCASSRDSEETQYFGPGTRLLVL.

The chain carries TRBV10-2 and TRBJ1-1; a possible D gene is TRBD1 (5 bases). Trimming stripped 4 bases from V and 0 bases from J, with 15 bases between. The CDR3 loop spans 16 amino acids. Looked up from germline, CDR1 is WSHSY and CDR2 is SAAADI. For the CDR3, the DNA is TGCGCCAGCAGTGCTATATCGGGACCGCTGAACACTGAAGCTTTCTTT. As protein: CASSAISGPLNTEAFF.

This chain uses TRBV30 with TRBJ2-1, with a tentative D call TRBD2 (6 bases). The germline CDR1 and CDR2 sequences are GTSNPN and SVGIG (reference sequence). V lost 2 bases and J lost 15, with 14 bases in between. The CDR3 length is 11 residues. The CDR3 DNA sequence: TGTGCCTGGAGTCTAGCGTCCAGCACGTTCTTC. This codes for CAWSLASSTFF. Supplemented by reference TRBV30 and TRBJ2-1, the full variable domain reads SQTIHQWPATLVQPVGSPLSLECTVEGTSNPNLYWYRQAAGRGLQLLFYSVGIGQISSEVPQNLSASRPQDRQFILSSKKLLLSDSGFYLCAWSLASSTFFGPGTRLTVL.

The rearrangement links TRBV29-1 to TRBJ1-1; 8 nucleotides align to TRBD1. The trim removed 4 bases at V and 5 bases at J, leaving 3 bases unmatched. There are 12 residues in the CDR3. Germline lookup yields CDR1 SQVTM and CDR2 ANQGSEA. The CDR3 coding sequence is TGCAGCGTTGTAGGACAGGGAACTGAAGCTTTCTTT. It encodes CSVVGQGTEAFF.

The genes are TRBV7-2 and TRBJ1-1; TRBD1 matches at 9 bases. This CDR3 contains 13 residues. Germline CDR1 SGHTA, CDR2 FQGNSA. With 5 bases clipped from V and 6 bases from J, the junction kept 4 bases outside the gene matches. CDR3 loop: CASSRDRVAEAFF. CDR3 nucleotide sequence: TGTGCCAGCAGCCGGGACAGGGTCGCTGAAGCTTTCTTT.

The chain uses TRBV7-9 and TRBJ1-1; D uncertain. The germline CDR1 and CDR2 sequences are SEHNR and FQNEAQ (reference sequence). This CDR3 comprises 12 residues. The V end was cut by 2 bases, the J end by 7 bases, with 8 bases between. As DNA, the CDR3 is TGTGCCAGCAGCTTACCGACGGTTGAAGCTTTCTTT. Protein product: CASSLPTVEAFF.

The chain links TRBV18 to TRBJ1-1; D remains unclear. With 5 bases removed from V and 4 bases from J, the gap between germline ends came to 14 bases. The CDR3 is 14 amino acids. The V gene's germline CDR1 is KGHSH and CDR2 LQKENI. The CDR3 loop reads CASSSTVAGTEAFF. The CDR3 coding sequence is TGTGCCAGCTCATCGACGGTTGCGGGCACTGAAGCTTTCTTT.

The chain links TRBV30 to TRBJ2-2; D is uncertain. Germline CDR1 reads GTSNPN; CDR2 reads SVGIG (reference sequence). V was clipped by 5 bases and J by 0 bases, with 7 bases between them. This CDR3 contains 13 residues. The CDR3 sequence: CAWGPANTGELFF. The CDR3, as DNA: TGTGCCTGGGGGCCGGCGAACACCGGGGAGCTGTTTTTT.

The chain recombines TRBV9 with TRBJ2-5; no clear D gene. This CDR3 is 13 amino acids long. CDR1 is SGDLS, CDR2 YYNGEE, per germline. The V gene lost 4 bases and the J gene lost 5 bases, with 12 bases spanning the gap. CDR3 sequence (DNA): TGTGCCAGCAGCACGAGTTTGGTGGAGACCCAGTACTTC. Translating it yields CASSTSLVETQYF.

This clone was recorded only once. The junction departs from the called germline gene at one end, perhaps through a read error. The chain recombines TRBV5-5 with TRBJ2-7; 9 bases line up with TRBD1. The CDR3 contains 12 residues. CDR1 and CDR2 from the germline V gene are SGHKS and YYEKEE (reference sequence). The DNA for the CDR3 is TGTGCCAGCAGTTACCGGGACAGGGTTGGAGTCTTC. As protein: CASSYRDRVGVF.

This chain joins TRBV27 and TRBJ2-1; D may be TRBD1 or TRBD2 (6 bases each). CDR1 is MNHEY and CDR2 is SMNVEV in the germline V gene (reference sequence). The CDR3 contains 15 residues. Trimming removed 8 bases at V and 7 bases at J, with 21 bases between. CDR3 protein: CASGPVGGFMNEQFF. The CDR3 region has the DNA TGTGCCAGCGGACCGGTAGGGGGGTTTATGAATGAGCAGTTCTTC.

This chain connects TRBV5-3 to TRBJ1-4; the D gene is possibly TRBD1 (5 bases). TRBV5-3 is an ORF; its function is uncertain. Trimming stripped 4 bases from V and 6 bases from J, with 13 bases between. This CDR3 comprises 14 residues. CDR3 DNA: TGTGCCAGAAGCGTCCAGGGTAAGGATGAAAAACTGTTTTTT. It yields the protein CARSVQGKDEKLFF.

This clone occurred a few times. The V gene is TRBV7-2, the J gene TRBJ1-6; D is ambiguous. There are 13 residues in the CDR3. The V end lost 5 bases, the J end lost 5 bases, and 7 bases lay between the germline ends. In germline, CDR1 is SGHTA, CDR2 FQGNSA. CDR3 protein: CASSPPDNSPLHF. Written as DNA, the CDR3 is TGTGCCAGCAGCCCCCCCGATAATTCACCCCTCCACTTT.

V and J are TRBV30 and TRBJ2-1, with 12 bases that match TRBD2. The length of the CDR3 is 14 residues. J was trimmed by 9 bases and V by 1 base; bases with no gene match: 4. CDR1 and CDR2 (germline): GTSNPN, SVGIG (reference sequence). In nucleotides, the CDR3 is TGTGCCTGGAGTGGACTAGCGGGAGTCGGTGAGCAGTTCTTC. This translates into CAWSGLAGVGEQFF.

This clone was found once. This chain links TRBV30 with TRBJ2-1, with D perhaps being TRBD1 or TRBD2 (6 bases each). Germline-derived CDR1 and CDR2 are GTSNPN and SVGIG (reference sequence). Trimming took off 5 bases at V and 4 bases at J, with 18 bases between the two ends. The CDR3 is made up of 15 amino acids. CDR3 sequence reads: CAWAQGRGGYNEQFF. The CDR3 DNA follows: TGTGCCTGGGCCCAGGGGCGGGGAGGTTACAATGAGCAGTTCTTC. Based on the CDR3 plus reference TRBV30 and TRBJ2-1, the full variable domain is SQTIHQWPATLVQPVGSPLSLECTVEGTSNPNLYWYRQAAGRGLQLLFYSVGIGQISSEVPQNLSASRPQDRQFILSSKKLLLSDSGFYLCAWAQGRGGYNEQFFGPGTRLTVL.

This clone was recorded only once. The gene calls are TRBV5-6 and TRBJ2-7; D perhaps matches TRBD2 (5 bases). Germline-derived CDR1 and CDR2 are SGHDT and YYEEEE. Trimming cost V 5 bases and J 3 bases, with 15 bases left between them. The CDR3 covers 14 residues. The CDR3 sequence: CASRHQNRDYEQYV. CDR3 sequence (DNA): TGTGCCAGCAGACACCAGAACCGGGACTACGAGCAGTACGTC.

The chain combines TRBV30 with TRBJ2-4, with no clear D. Trimming removed 1 base from V and 1 base from J, with 11 bases in between. This CDR3 region has 15 residues. CDR1 is GTSNPN, CDR2 SVGIG, per germline (reference sequence). CDR3 loop: CAWSGERVAKNIQYF. Here the CDR3 DNA reads TGTGCCTGGAGTGGAGAAAGGGTGGCCAAAAACATTCAGTACTTC.

CDR3 in amino acids: CASSSVTGTVSNQPQHF. CDR3 coding DNA: TGTGCCAGCAGTTCGGTGACAGGGACCGTTAGCAATCAGCCCCAGCATTTT. This sequence joins TRBV28 and TRBJ1-5, with TRBD1 matching over 7 bases. Germline V gives CDR1 MDHEN, CDR2 SYDVKM. J lost 0 bases, V lost 4 bases, and 9 bases had no gene match. The CDR3 has 17 residues.

CDR3 sequence reads: CASRKQAGDTEAFF. The DNA of the CDR3 is TGTGCCAGCAGGAAACAGGCGGGCGACACTGAAGCTTTCTTT. The V gene is TRBV6-5, the J gene TRBJ1-1, with D maybe TRBD1 (5 bases). V shed 6 bases and J shed 3 bases, with 14 bases lying between them. CDR3 length: 14 residues. Germline values: CDR1 MNHEY, CDR2 SVGAGI.

This chain links TRBV28 with TRBJ1-1; D possibly corresponds to TRBD1 (6 bases). In germline, CDR1 is MDHEN, CDR2 SYDVKM. This CDR3 spans 14 amino acids. Trimming took 8 bases from V and 4 from J, leaving 17 bases between them. The CDR3 region has the DNA TGTGCCAGCGGGGGGCCTCCCAGGGGCACTGAAGCTTTCTTT. As protein: CASGGPPRGTEAFF.

V and J are TRBV6-1 and TRBJ2-7; D is unclear. V dropped 3 bases and J dropped 7 bases, with 7 bases sitting between them. The CDR3 is 11 amino acids. The germline CDR1 and CDR2 sequences are MNHNS and SASEGT. CDR3 loop: CASSEGREQYV. CDR3 bases: TGTGCCAGCAGTGAGGGAAGGGAGCAGTACGTC.

Worth noting for this clone: A read error is likely, as this CDR3 ends without the conserved phenylalanine or tryptophan. The DNA is left out, because the CDR3 cannot be placed on it with certainty; the CDR3 is given as TCRdb lists it. The V gene is TRBV7-2, the J gene TRBJ1-3. The CDR3 region is 12 residues in length, termini included. Germline CDR1 is SGHTA and CDR2 is FQGNSA. The chain's CDR3 is CASSSQLDGWLV.

The rearrangement links TRBV6-1 to TRBJ1-5; D gene unclear. Germline values: CDR1 MNHNS, CDR2 SASEGT. V was trimmed by 4 bases and J by 0 bases, leaving 7 bases between them. The CDR3 is 14 residues long. The CDR3 nucleotides read TGTGCCAGCAGTGCTCTGCTTAGCAATCAGCCCCAGCATTTT. Its protein is CASSALLSNQPQHF.